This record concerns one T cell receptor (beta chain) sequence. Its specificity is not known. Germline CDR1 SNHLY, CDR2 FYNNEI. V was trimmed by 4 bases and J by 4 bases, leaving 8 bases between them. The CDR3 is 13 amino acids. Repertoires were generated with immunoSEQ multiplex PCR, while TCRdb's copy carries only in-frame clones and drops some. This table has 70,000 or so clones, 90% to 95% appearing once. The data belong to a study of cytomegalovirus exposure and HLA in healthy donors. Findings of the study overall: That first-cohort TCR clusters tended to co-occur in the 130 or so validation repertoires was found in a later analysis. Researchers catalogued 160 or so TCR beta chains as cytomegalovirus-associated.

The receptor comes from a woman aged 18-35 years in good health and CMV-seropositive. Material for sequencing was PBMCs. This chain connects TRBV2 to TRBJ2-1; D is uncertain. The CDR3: CASSAESYNEQFF. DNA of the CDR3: TGTGCCAGCAGTGCCGAGTCGTACAATGAGCAGTTCTTC.